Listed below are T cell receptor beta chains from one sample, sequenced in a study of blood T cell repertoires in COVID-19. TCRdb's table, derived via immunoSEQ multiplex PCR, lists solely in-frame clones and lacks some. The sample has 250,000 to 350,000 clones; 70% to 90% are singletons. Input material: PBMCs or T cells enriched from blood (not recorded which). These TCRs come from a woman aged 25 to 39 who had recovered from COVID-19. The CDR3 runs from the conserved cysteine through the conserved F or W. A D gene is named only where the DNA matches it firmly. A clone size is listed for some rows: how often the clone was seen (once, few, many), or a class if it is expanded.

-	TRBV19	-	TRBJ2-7	CASRQAGTYEQYF	TGTGCCAGTAGACAGGCGGGAACCTACGAGCAGTACTTC
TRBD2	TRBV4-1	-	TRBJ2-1	CASSQARLAGSHNEQFF	TGCGCCAGCAGCCAGGCGAGACTAGCGGGGAGCCACAATGAGCAGTTCTTC
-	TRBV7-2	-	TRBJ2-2	CASSSRLAGGELFF	TGTGCCAGCAGCTCCAGGCTGGCGGGCGGGGAGCTGTTTTTT
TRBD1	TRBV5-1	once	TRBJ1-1	CASRGRQGNTEAFF	TGCGCCAGCAGAGGTCGACAGGGGAACACTGAAGCTTTCTTT
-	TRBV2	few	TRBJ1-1	CASIGVRSSPEAFF	TGTGCCAGCATAGGGGTAAGATCGTCTCCGGAAGCTTTCTTT
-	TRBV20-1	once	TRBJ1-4	CSASRIQDEKLFF	TGCAGTGCTAGTCGCATTCAGGATGAAAAACTGTTTTTT
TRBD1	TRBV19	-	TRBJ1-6	CASRGQGDNSPLHF	TGTGCCAGTAGAGGGCAGGGGGATAATTCACCCCTCCACTTT
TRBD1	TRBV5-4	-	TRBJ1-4	CASSLGQGLGNEKLFF	TGTGCCAGCAGCTTGGGACAGGGTCTTGGTAATGAAAAACTGTTTTTT
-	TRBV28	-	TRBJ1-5	CASSLAAGSNQPQHF	TGTGCCAGCAGTTTGGCGGCCGGGAGCAATCAGCCCCAGCATTTT
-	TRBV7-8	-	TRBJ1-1	CASSLGQGSSAEAFF	TGTGCCAGCAGCTTAGGTCAGGGTTCTTCCGCTGAAGCTTTCTTT
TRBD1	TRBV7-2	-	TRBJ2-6	CASSSRDRGANVLTF	TGTGCCAGCAGCTCAAGGGACAGGGGGGCCAACGTCCTGACTTTC
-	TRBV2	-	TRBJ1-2	CASGEDLNYGYTF	TGTGCCAGCGGCGAGGATTTAAACTATGGCTACACCTTC
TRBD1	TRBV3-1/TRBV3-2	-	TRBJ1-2	CASSQVSQGDYGYTF	TGTGCCAGCAGCCAAGTGTCTCAGGGGGACTATGGCTACACCTTC
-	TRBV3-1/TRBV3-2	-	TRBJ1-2	CASSQDRGWGYTF	TGTGCCAGCAGCCAAGACAGGGGATGGGGGTACACCTTC
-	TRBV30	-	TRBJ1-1	CAWSPPRGSAMNTEAFF	TGTGCCTGGAGTCCCCCCCGCGGTTCGGCCATGAACACTGAAGCTTTCTTT
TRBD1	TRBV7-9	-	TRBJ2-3	CASSWDRTSTDTQYF	TGTGCCAGCAGCTGGGACAGAACTAGCACAGATACGCAGTATTTT
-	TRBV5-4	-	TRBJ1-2	CASSLGQVGFGYTF	TGTGCCAGCAGCTTGGGACAGGTCGGGTTTGGCTACACCTTC
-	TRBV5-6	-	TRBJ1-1	CASSFTRDSATEAFF	TGTGCCAGCAGCTTTACCAGGGACTCGGCGACTGAAGCTTTCTTT
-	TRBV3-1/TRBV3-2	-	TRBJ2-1	CASSTLDEQFF	TGTGCCAGCAGCACCTTAGATGAGCAGTTCTTC
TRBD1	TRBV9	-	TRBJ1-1	CASSALQGGTEAFF	TGTGCCAGCAGCGCCTTACAGGGGGGCACTGAAGCTTTCTTT
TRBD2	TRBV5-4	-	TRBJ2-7	CASSSQPLAGDGSEQYF	TGTGCCAGCAGCTCTCAACCTTTAGCGGGGGATGGGAGCGAGCAGTACTTC
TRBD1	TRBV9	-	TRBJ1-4	CASSPRQGKNEKLFF	TGTGCCAGCAGCCCGAGACAGGGTAAAAATGAAAAACTGTTTTTT
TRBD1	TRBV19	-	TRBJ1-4	CASSVTGTAYEKLFF	TGTGCCAGTAGTGTCACCGGGACAGCTTATGAAAAACTGTTTTTT